This T cell receptor beta chain was sequenced during a study of CD8 T cells in ankylosing spondylitis. General observations from the study: A motif in TCR beta, a set of under ten highly homologous variants, appeared characteristic of ankylosing spondylitis blood. Disease-associated clonotypes exhibited CD8+ identity and were relatively infrequent in peripheral blood. The study looked at matched synovial fluid samples from ankylosing spondylitis patients. Disease-linked clones were reported to be significantly enriched there.

Each TCR beta library was made by quantitative 5'-RACE that incorporated molecular barcodes. TCRdb ran MiXCR on the 5' RACE reads and lists one entry per CDR3 protein. The sample consists of 250,000 to 400,000 distinct CDR3 sequences, 11% of them appearing once. There are 15 residues in the CDR3. Deletions cut 4 bases from V and 0 bases from J, with 9 bases between. This clonotype was picked up many times. The target antigen is unknown. V gene TRBV12-3 or TRBV12-4 combines with J gene TRBJ2-2; no clear D gene. This TCR was sampled from a female donor with ankylosing spondylitis or in good health (not recorded which). Sequencing was done on a sample of blood, either unsorted or a sorted T cell fraction (not recorded which). The CDR3 here is CASSSWTPNTGELFF. CDR3 coding DNA: TGTGCCAGCAGTTCTTGGACCCCGAACACCGGGGAGCTGTTTTTT.